The clone carrying this T cell receptor (beta chain) has only a few counts. The antigen remains undetermined. Vbeta (60) and Jbeta (13) primers were used in the PCR. Authors' analysis steps: Counted up in a later analysis, unique TCR beta chains came to 65 million to 100 million, with around 9.9 million shared. The method was immunoSEQ multiplex PCR; TCRdb's version includes in-frame clones alone and lacks a portion of them. V and J calls and clone size follow that table, whereas D and trimming were derived from the DNA. The table includes over 100,000 clones, around 10% detected once. The data belong to a study of cytomegalovirus exposure and HLA in healthy donors. Study at large: Most donors, just over 80% of a few hundred genotyped, fell in the Caucasian-associated ancestry cluster.

Whole-study findings and limits: Beyond CMV serostatus, there was no information to go on about immune exposure. Earlier analysis yielded a pattern in which most TCR beta V segments were productive about 90% or about 30% of the time.

CDR3 size: 12 residues. Germline values: CDR1 MNHNS, CDR2 SASEGT. Deletions cut 5 bases from V and 5 bases from J, with 10 bases between. The chain links TRBV6-1 to TRBJ2-7, with D unclear. The clonotype comes from a middle-aged man in good health and CMV-seropositive. Sequencing was done on a sample of PBMCs. Here the CDR3 reads CASSKSYNEQYF. For the CDR3, the DNA is TGTGCCAGCAGTAAGAGCTATAACGAGCAGTACTTC.